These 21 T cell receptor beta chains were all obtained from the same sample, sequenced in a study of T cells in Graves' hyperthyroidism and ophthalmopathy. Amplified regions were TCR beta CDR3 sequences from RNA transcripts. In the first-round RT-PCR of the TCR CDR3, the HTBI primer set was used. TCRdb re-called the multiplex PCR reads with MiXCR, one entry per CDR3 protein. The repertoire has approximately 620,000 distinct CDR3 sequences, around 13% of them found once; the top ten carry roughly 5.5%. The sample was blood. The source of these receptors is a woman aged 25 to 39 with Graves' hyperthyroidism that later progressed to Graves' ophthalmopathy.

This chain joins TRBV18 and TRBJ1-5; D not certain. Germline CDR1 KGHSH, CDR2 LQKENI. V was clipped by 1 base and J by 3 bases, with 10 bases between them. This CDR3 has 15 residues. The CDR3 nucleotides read TGTGCCAGCTCACCACGAACGGGATTCAATCAGCCCCAGCATTTT. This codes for CASSPRTGFNQPQHF.

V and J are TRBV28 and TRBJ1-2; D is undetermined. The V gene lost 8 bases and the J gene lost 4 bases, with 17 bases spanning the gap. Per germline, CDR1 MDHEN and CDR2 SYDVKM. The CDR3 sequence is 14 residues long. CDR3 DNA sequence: TGTGCCAGCCACCCGGGTCTAGGAGGCTATGGCTACACCTTC. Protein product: CASHPGLGGYGYTF.

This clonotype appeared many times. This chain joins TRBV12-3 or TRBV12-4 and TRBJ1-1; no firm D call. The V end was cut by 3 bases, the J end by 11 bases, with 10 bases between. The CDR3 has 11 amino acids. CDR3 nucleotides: TGTGCCAGCAGTTTTGGGGTTGACGCTTTCTTT. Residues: CASSFGVDAFF.

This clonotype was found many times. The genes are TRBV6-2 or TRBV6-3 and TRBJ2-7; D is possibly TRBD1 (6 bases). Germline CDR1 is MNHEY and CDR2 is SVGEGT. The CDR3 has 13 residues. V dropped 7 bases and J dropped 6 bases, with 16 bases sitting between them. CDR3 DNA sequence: TGTGCCAGCAAGTCTTATGAAGGGGGCGAGCAGTACTTC. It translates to CASKSYEGGEQYF.

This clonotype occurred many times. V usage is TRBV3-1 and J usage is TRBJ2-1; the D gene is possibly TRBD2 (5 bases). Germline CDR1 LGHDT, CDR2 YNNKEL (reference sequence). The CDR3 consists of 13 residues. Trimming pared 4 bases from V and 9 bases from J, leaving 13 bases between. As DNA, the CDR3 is TGTGCCAGCAGCCCCACCACACGGGGTGAGCAGTTCTTC. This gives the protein CASSPTTRGEQFF.

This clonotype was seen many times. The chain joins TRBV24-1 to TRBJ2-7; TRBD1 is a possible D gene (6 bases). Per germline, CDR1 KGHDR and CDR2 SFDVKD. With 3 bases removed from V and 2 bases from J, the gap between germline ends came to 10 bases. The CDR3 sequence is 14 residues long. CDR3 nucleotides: TGTGCCACCAGTGATGCGGACAGTGCCTACGAGCAGTACTTC. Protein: CATSDADSAYEQYF.

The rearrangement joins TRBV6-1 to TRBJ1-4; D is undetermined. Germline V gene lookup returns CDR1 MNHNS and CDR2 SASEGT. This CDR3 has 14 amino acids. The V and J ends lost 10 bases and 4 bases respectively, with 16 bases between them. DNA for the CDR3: TGTGCCACCGTAATGGGGAGGATTAATGAAAAACTGTTTTTT. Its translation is CATVMGRINEKLFF.

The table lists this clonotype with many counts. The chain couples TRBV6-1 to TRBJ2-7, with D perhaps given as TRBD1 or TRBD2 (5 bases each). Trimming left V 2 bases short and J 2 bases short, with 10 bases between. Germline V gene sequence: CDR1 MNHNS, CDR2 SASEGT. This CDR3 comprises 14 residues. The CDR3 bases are TGTGCCAGCAGTGAACTCCAGGGAGCCTACGAGCAGTACTTC. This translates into CASSELQGAYEQYF.

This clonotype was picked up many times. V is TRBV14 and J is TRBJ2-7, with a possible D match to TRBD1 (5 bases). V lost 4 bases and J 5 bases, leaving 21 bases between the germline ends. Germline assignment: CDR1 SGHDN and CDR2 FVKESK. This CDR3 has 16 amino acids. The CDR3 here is CASSLRRAPGFDEQYF. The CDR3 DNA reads TGTGCCAGCAGCCTCCGACGAGCTCCAGGGTTCGACGAGCAGTACTTC.

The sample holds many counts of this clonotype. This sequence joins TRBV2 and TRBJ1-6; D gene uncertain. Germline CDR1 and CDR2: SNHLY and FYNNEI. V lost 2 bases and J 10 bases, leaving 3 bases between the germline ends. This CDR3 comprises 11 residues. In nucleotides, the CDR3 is TGTGCCAGCAGTGAACCGTCACCCCTCCACTTT. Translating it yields CASSEPSPLHF.

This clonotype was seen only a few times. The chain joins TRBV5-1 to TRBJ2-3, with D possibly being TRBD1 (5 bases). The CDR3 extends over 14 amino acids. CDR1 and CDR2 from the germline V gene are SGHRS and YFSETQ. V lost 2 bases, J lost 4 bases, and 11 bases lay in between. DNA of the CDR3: TGCGCCAGCAGCTTATCACAGGAACCAGATACGCAGTATTTT. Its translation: CASSLSQEPDTQYF.

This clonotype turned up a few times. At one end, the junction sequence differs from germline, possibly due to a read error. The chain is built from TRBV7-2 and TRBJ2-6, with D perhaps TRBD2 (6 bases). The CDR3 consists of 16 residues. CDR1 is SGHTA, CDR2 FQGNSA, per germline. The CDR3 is CASSLVTGTGTNVLTF. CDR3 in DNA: TGTGCCAGCAGCTTAGTTACCGGGACTGGGACCAACGTCCTGACTTTC.

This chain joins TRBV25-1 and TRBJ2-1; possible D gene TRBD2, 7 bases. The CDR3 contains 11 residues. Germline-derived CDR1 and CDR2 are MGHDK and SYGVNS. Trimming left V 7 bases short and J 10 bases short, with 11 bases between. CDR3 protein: CASKGGGEQFF. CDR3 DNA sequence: TGTGCCAGCAAAGGGGGAGGGGAGCAGTTCTTC.

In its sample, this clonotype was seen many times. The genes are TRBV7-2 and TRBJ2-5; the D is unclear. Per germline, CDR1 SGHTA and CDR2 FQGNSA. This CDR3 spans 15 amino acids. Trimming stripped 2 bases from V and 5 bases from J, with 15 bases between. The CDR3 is CASSLWQNIWETQYF. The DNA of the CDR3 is TGTGCCAGCAGCTTATGGCAAAACATTTGGGAGACCCAGTACTTC.

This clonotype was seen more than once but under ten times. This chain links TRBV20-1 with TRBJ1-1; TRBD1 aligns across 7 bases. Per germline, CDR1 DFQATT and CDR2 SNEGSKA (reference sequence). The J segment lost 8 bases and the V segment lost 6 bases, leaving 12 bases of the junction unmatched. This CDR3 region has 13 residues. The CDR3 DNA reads TGCAGTGCGTTTACAGGGGCCAGGCCCGAAGCTTTCTTT. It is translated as CSAFTGARPEAFF.

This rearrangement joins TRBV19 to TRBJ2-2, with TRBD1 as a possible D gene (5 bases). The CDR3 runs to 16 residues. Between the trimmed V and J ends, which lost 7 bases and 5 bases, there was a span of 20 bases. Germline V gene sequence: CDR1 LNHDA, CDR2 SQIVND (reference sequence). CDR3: CASTTPKGAGTGELFF. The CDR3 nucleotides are TGTGCCAGTACCACTCCCAAAGGGGCAGGAACCGGGGAGCTGTTTTTT. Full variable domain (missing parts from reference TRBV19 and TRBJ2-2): DGGITQSPKYLFRKEGQNVTLSCEQNLNHDAMYWYRQDPGQGLRLIYYSQIVNDFQKGDIAEGYSVSREKKESFPLTVTSAQKNPTAFYLCASTTPKGAGTGELFFGEGSRLTVL.

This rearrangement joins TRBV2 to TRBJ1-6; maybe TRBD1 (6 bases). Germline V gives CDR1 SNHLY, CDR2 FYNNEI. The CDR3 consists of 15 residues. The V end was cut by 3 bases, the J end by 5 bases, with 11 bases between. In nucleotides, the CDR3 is TGTGCCAGCAGTGATGCAGGGGAGAATAATTCACCCCTCCACTTT. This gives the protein CASSDAGENNSPLHF.

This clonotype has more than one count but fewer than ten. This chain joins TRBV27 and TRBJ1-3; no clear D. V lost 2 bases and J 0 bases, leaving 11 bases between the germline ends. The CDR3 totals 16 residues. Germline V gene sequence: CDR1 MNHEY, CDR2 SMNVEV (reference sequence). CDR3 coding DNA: TGTGCCAGCAGTTTAGACGCCTATAACTCTGGAAACACCATATATTTT. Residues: CASSLDAYNSGNTIYF.

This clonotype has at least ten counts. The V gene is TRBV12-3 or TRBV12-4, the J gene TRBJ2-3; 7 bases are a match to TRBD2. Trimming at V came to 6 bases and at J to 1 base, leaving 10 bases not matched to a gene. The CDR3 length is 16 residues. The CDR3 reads CASSRASGGGTDTQYF. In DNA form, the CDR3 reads TGTGCCAGCAGCCGCGCCTCGGGGGGAGGCACAGATACGCAGTATTTT.

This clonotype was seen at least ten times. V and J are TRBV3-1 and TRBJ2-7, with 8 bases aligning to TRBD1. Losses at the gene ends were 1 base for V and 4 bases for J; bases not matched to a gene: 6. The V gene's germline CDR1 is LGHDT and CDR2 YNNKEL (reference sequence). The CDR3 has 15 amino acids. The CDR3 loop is CASSQADRGGYEQYF. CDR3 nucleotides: TGTGCCAGCAGCCAAGCCGACAGGGGAGGATACGAGCAGTACTTC.

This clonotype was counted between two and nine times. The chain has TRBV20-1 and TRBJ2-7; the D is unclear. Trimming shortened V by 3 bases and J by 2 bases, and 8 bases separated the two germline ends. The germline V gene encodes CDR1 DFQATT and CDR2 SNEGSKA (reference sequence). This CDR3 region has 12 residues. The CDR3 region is CSASSITYEQYF. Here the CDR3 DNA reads TGCAGTGCTAGTTCCATAACCTACGAGCAGTACTTC.